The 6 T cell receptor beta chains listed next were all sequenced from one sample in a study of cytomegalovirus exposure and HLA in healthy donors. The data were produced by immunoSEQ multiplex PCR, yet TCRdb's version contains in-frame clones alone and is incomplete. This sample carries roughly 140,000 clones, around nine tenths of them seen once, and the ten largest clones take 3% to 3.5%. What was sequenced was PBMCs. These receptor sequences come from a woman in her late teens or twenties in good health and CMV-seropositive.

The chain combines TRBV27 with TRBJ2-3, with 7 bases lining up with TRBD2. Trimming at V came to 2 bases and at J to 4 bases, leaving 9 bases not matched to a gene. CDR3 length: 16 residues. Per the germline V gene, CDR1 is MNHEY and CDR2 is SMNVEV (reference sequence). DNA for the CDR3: TGTGCCAGCAGTTTAGGTGGTTCGGGAGGACCAGATACGCAGTATTTT. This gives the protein CASSLGGSGGPDTQYF.

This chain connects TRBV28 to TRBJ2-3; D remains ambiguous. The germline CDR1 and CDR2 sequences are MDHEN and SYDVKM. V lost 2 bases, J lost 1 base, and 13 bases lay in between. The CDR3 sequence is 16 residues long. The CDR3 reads CASSLMPAAGTDTQYF. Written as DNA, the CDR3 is TGTGCCAGCAGTTTAATGCCGGCCGCGGGCACAGATACGCAGTATTTT.

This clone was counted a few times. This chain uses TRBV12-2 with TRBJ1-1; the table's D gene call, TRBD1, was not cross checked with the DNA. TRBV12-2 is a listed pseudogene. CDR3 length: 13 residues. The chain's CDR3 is CASRLASRNRAFF. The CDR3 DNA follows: TGTGCAAGTCGCTTAGCGTCCAGGAATAGGGCTTTCTTT.

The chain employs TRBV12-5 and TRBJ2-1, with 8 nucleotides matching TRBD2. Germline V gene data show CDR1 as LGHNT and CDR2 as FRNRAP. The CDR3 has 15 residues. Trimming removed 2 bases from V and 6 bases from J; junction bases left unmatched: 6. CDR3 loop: CASGLPREGLNEQFF. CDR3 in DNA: TGTGCTAGTGGTTTGCCCCGGGAGGGGCTCAATGAGCAGTTCTTC.

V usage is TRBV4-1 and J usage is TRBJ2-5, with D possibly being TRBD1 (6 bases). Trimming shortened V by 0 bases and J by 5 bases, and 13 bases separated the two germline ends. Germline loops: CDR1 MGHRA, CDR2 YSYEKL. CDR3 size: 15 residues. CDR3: CASSQDWQGTETQYF. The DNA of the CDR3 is TGCGCCAGCAGCCAAGATTGGCAGGGGACGGAGACCCAGTACTTC.

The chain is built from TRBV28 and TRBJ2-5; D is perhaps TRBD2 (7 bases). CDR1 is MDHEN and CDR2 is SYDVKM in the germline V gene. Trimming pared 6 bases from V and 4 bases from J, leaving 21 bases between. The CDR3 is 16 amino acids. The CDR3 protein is CASRPRSHREGETQYF. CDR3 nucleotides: TGTGCCAGCAGACCCCGGTCCCACAGGGAGGGAGAGACCCAGTACTTC.